This entry features one TCR delta chain sequence. Its recognized antigen is unknown. A far larger clone is a single base away, which makes a read error likely. The same CDR3 arises from other DNA sequences in this sample as well. This record comes from a study of Vγ9Vδ2 T cells in congenital toxoplasmosis (dated by TCRdb to 2020 to 2022). Regarding the study in general: The diagnosis of congenital toxoplasmosis relied on IgG, IgM and IgA serology, Western blot and an in-house interferon-gamma release assay. Gamma and delta chain CDR3 repertoires of sorted blood gammadelta T cells were compared between congenitally T. gondii-infected and uninfected infants. Repertoires were sequenced from infants at 2 months after birth and at 1 year of age. At 2 months, TCR sequencing included about 5 infected and around ten uninfected infants, while at 1 year the sequenced group was 3 infected and 4 uninfected infants. Beyond this particular receptor, the publication reports: Both infected and uninfected infants showed high prevalence of a public TRGV9 clonotype. Germline-encoded fetal-type TRDV2 CDR3 sequences seemed to be more prevalent in infected than in uninfected roughly 2-month-old infants, with an in utero expansion footprint being suggested. Compared with uninfected infants, infected infants at 2 months appeared to have fewer N additions in their TRGV9 and TRDV2 CDR3s, and this was especially true for TRDV2-TRDJ1 sequences. The repertoire differences between infected and uninfected infants were less clear at 1 year of age than at 2 months. Two months was the earliest age with enough suitable sample material for TCR repertoire analysis, so newborn repertoires were not sequenced.

In the germline V gene, CDR1 corresponds to GEAIGNYY and CDR2 to EKD. The junction carries 8 bases between V and J, which are trimmed by 1 base and 0 bases respectively. From the cysteine up to the phenylalanine, the CDR3 has a length of 14 residues. Left in the record is the CDR3 DNA by itself, 42 bases read in frame from the first base. The same treatment, consisting of spiramycin and/or pyrimethamine plus sulfadiazine plus folinic acid, was given to the mothers of both infected and uninfected infants. Every infant, whether infected or uninfected, was delivered at term, after more than 37 weeks of gestation. About 0.9 mL of blood was used to isolate PBMCs by Lymphoprep gradient centrifugation, after which the PBMCs were cryopreserved in liquid nitrogen and shipped to Belgium. After thawing, PBMCs were labeled with Zombie NIR viability dye and stained with CD3, TCR gammadelta, Vgamma9 and Vdelta2 antibodies. Sorting of CD3+ TCRgammadelta+ T cells was performed on a FACSAria III, reaching a mean purity of roughly 98%. The RNeasy Micro Kit was used to isolate RNA from roughly 10,000 sorted gammadelta T cells per sample. Each infant was born to a mother who had been enrolled with a primary T. gondii infection during pregnancy. The infants' peripheral blood was drawn at an outpatient microbiology and virology center located in Pavia, Italy.

cDNA was made by template-switch reverse transcription with TRGC- and TRDC-specific primers in one tube, using SuperScript II. The TRGC primer was designed so that it binds both the TRGC1 and the TRGC2 constant genes. The KAPA Real-Time Library Amplification Kit was used to amplify TRG and TRD, and AMPure XP beads were used for purification between steps. Index PCR with the Nextera XT Index Kit was used to attach Illumina sequencing adapters. Sequencing of TRG and TRD amplicons was performed on an Illumina MiSeq with the V2 300 kit, and 150 bp paired-end reads were generated. Under the source paper's analysis protocol: Before any further analysis, FastQC version 0.11.8 was used to check read quality. With MiXCR version 3.0.3, reads were aligned to GenBank TRG or TRD reference genes and CDR3 sequences were built. Default MiXCR settings were used, apart from assembling TRDD gene segments from 3 instead of 5 consecutive nucleotides. N additions, CDR3 length, J segment length and clonotype sharing between samples were computed with VDJtools version 1.2.1. CDR3 sequences that were out of frame or contained stop codons were removed from the analysis. Infant repertoires were assessed for overlap with previously published fetal, cord blood and adult blood Vgamma9Vdelta2 repertoires. TCRdb called clones anew from the public reads via CATT; matching DNA rows were later pooled. What appears here as the V and J calls and clone size reflects TCRdb's work, not the paper's. The table for this sample lists 300 to 350 delta-chain clones; approximately 11% of them were counted only once. The ten largest clonotypes hold roughly 47% of the sample.

The TCR sequence derives from a child younger than 10 born to a mother with Toxoplasma gondii infection during pregnancy, either congenitally infected or uninfected (not recorded which). What was sequenced was gamma-delta T cells from blood. The chain is made from TRDV2 and TRDJ1; the D gene cannot be named for sure. The DNA reads TGTGCCTGTGACACTGGATCATACACCGATAAACTCATCTTT. Its protein is CACDTGSYTDKLIF.